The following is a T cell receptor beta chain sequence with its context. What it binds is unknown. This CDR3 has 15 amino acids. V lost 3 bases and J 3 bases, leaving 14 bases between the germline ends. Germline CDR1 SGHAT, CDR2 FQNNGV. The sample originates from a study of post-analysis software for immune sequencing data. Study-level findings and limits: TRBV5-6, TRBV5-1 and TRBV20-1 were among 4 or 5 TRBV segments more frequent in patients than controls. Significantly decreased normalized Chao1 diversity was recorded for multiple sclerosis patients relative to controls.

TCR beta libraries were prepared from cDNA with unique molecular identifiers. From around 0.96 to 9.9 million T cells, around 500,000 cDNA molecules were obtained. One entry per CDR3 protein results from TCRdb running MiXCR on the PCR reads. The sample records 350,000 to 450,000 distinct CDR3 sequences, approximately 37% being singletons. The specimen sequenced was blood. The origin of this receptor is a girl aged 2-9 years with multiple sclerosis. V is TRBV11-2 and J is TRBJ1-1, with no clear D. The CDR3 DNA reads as TGTGCCAGCAGCTTCACGGGGTACTTGGACACTGAAGCTTTCTTT. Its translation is CASSFTGYLDTEAFF.